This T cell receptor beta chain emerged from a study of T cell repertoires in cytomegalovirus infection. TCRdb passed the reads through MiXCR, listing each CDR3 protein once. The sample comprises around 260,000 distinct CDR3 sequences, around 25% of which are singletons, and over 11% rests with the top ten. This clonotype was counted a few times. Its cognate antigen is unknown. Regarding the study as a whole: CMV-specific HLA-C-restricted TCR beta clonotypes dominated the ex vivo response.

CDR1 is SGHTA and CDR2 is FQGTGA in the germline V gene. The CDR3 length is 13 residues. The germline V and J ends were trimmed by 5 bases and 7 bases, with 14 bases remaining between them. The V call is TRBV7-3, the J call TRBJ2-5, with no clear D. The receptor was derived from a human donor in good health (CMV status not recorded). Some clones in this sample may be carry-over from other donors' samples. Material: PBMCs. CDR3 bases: TGTGCCAGCAGCACCGACTGGGCAGGGACCCAGTACTTC. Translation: CASSTDWAGTQYF.